This T cell receptor beta chain comes out of a study of blood T cells in healthy people across ages. V was clipped by 5 bases and J by 4 bases, with 17 bases between them. The CDR3 is made up of 15 amino acids. Germline V CDR1 and CDR2: MDHEN, SYDVKM. The use of a sample-barcoded 5' primer and a J-beta primer mix characterized a second PCR of roughly 6 to 11 cycles. MiXCR was run by TCRdb on the 5' RACE reads, yielding one entry per CDR3 protein. The repertoire holds about 1.8 million distinct CDR3 sequences, with roughly 50% as singletons. In its sample, this clonotype was seen a few times. The specimen was blood. The rearrangement uses TRBV28 and TRBJ2-5; D is perhaps TRBD1 (6 bases). The sequence was collected from a middle-aged woman in good health. CDR3 DNA: TGTGCCAGCAGTCCCACGACAGGTCTCATAGAGACCCAGTACTTC. This sequence encodes CASSPTTGLIETQYF.